The next 3 T cell receptor beta chains were all read from a single sample in a study of cytotoxic CD8 clonotypes in ibrutinib-treated CLL. Clones were read by immunoSEQ multiplex PCR, and TCRdb kept only the in-frame ones, dropping some. Of roughly 300,000 clones in the sample, more than 70% were seen once. The sample consisted of PBMCs, taken at disease progression, from a patient treated with ibrutinib. These receptor sequences come from a human donor with chronic lymphocytic leukemia.

The V call is TRBV7-2, the J call TRBJ1-2, with TRBD1 as a possible D gene (5 bases). Deletions cut 3 bases from V and 5 bases from J, with 16 bases between. Germline CDR1 is SGHTA and CDR2 is FQGNSA. The CDR3 runs 15 residues. CDR3 in amino acids: CASSFRPGVGYGYTF. The CDR3 DNA is TGTGCCAGCAGCTTCCGGCCGGGGGTTGGATATGGCTACACCTTC.

V gene TRBV7-6 combines with J gene TRBJ2-2; D gene ambiguous. The CDR3 consists of 13 residues. Germline V lookup: CDR1 SGHVS, CDR2 FNYEAQ. Trimming removed 6 bases at V and 5 bases at J, with 10 bases between. CDR3 region: CASSQGWTGELFF. The CDR3 nucleotides read TGTGCCAGCAGTCAAGGGTGGACCGGGGAGCTGTTTTTT.

J is TRBJ2-3 and V is TRBV28, with 16 bases aligning to TRBD2. CDR3 size: 18 residues. In germline, CDR1 is MDHEN, CDR2 SYDVKM. V lost 4 bases to trimming and J lost 4 bases; unmatched junction nucleotides: 8. CDR3: CASSSGLAGGPIADTQYF. As DNA, the CDR3 is TGTGCCAGCAGTTCGGGACTAGCGGGAGGGCCTATCGCAGATACGCAGTATTTT.